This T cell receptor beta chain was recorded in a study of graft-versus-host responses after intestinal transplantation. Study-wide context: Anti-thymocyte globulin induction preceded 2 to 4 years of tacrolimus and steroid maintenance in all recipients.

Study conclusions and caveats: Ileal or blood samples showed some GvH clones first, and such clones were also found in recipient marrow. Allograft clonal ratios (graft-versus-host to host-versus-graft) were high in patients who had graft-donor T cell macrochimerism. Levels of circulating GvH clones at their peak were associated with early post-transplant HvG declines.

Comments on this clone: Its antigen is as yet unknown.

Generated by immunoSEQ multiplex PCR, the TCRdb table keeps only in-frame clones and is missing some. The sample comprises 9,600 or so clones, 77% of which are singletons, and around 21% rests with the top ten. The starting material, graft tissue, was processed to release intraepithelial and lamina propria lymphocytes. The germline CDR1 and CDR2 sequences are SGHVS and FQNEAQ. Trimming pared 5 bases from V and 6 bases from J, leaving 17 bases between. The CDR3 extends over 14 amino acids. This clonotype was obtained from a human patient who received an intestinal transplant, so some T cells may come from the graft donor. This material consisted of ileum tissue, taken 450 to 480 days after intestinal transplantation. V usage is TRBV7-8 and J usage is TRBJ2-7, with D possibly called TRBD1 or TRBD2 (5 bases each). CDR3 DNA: TGTGCCAGCAGCCCTCCAGCAGGGACGTTCGAGCAGTACTTC. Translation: CASSPPAGTFEQYF. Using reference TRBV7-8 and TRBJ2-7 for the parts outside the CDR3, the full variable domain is GAGVSQSPRYKVAKRGQDVALRCDPISGHVSLFWYQQALGQGPEFLTYFQNEAQLDKSGLPSDRFFAERPEGSVSTLKIQRTQQEDSAVYLCASSPPAGTFEQYFGPGTRLTVT.